In its sample, the clone carrying this TCR beta chain was seen many times. The antigen is not known. This specimen comes from a study of breast tumors, draining lymph nodes, adjacent tissues. Samples came from axillary lymph nodes draining the breast cancer. Points from the study as a whole: Findings are consistent with lymph node origin and intratumoral expansion of most tumor T cells. Tumor T cell lymph node origin was a supported hypothesis, not proven. Luminal-like breast cancer showed significantly higher tumor–nontumor repertoire similarity than basal-like. Tumor TCR diversity was below lymph nodes but above nontumor tissue.

TCRdb processed the multiplex PCR reads anew with MiXCR; each CDR3 protein has one entry. The data contain about 130,000 distinct CDR3 sequences, 21% of them singletons. Germline V gene sequence: CDR1 SGHVS, CDR2 FNYEAQ. V was clipped by 5 bases and J by 5 bases, with 12 bases between them. The CDR3 consists of 13 residues. The receptor's source is a female donor with breast cancer. Some clones in this sample may be carry-over from other donors' samples. V and J are TRBV7-6 and TRBJ2-5; D tentatively fits TRBD1 or TRBD2 (6 bases each). The sequencing sample was made of axillary lymph node tissue. CDR3 amino acids: CASSNTGRETQYF. In DNA, the CDR3 is TGTGCCAGCAGCAATACAGGGAGGGAGACCCAGTACTTC.